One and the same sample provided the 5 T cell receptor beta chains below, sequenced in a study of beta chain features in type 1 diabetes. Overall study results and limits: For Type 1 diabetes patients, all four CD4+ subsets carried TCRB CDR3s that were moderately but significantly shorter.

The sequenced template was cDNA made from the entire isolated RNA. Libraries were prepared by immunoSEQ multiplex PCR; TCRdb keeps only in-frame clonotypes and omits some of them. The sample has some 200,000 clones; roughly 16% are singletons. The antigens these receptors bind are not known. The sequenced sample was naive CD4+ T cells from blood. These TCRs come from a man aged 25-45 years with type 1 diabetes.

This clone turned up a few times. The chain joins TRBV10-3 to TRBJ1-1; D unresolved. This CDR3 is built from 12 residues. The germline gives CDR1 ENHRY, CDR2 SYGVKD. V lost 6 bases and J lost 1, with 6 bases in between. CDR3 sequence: CAISLRNTEAFF. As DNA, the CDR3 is TGTGCCATCAGCTTGAGGAACACTGAAGCTTTCTTT.

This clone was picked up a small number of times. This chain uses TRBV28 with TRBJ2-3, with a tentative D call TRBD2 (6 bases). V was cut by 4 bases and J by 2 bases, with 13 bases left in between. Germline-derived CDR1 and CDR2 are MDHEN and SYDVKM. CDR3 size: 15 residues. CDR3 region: CASSSPGLFTDTQYF. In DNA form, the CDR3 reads TGTGCCAGCAGTTCCCCGGGACTCTTCACAGATACGCAGTATTTT.

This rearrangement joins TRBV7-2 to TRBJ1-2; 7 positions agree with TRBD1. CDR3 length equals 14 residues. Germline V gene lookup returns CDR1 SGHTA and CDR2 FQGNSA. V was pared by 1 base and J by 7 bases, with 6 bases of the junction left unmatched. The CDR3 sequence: CASSLGQGSAGYTF. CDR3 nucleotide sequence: TGTGCCAGCAGCTTAGGACAGGGCTCTGCTGGCTACACCTTC.

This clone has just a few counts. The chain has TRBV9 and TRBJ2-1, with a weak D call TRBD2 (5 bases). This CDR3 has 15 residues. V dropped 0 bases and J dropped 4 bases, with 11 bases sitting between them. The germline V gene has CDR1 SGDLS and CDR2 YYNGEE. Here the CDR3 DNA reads TGTGCCAGCAGCGTAGTAAGGACGGGGTACAATGAGCAGTTCTTC. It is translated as CASSVVRTGYNEQFF.

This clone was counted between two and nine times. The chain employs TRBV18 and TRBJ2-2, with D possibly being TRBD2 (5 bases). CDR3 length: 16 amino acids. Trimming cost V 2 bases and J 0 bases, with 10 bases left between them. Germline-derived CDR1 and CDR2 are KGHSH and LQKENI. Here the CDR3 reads CASSPSTISNTGELFF. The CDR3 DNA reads TGTGCCAGCTCACCATCGACTATTTCGAACACCGGGGAGCTGTTTTTT.